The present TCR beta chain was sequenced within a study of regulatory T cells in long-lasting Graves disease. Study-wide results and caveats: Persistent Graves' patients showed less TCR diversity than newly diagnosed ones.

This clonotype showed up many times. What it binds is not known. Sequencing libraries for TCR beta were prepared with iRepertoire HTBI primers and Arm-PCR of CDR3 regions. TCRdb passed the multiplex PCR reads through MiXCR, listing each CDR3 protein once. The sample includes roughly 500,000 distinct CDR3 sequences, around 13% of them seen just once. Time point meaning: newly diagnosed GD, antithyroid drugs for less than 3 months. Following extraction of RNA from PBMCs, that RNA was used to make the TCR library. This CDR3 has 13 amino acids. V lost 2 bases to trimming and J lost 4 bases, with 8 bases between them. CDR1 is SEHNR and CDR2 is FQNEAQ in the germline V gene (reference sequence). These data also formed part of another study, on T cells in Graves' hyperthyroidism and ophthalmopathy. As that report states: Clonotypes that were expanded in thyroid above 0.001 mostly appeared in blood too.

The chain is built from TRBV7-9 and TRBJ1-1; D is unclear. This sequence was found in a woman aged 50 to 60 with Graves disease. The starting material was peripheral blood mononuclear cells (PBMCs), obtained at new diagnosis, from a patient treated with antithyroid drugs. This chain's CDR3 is CASSLREATEAFF. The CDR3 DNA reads TGTGCCAGCAGCTTAAGGGAGGCCACTGAAGCTTTCTTT.